This TCR beta chain was found in a study of shared clonotypes between healthy human individuals. Findings of the study overall: Sampling used blood alone; tissue repertoires probably differ.

This clone was seen more than once but under ten times. Its matching antigen is unknown. Germline V gives CDR1 SGDLS, CDR2 YYNGEE. This CDR3 is built from 14 residues. V lost 3 bases, J lost 5 bases, and 12 bases lay in between. Here immunoSEQ multiplex PCR was the method, and the copy in TCRdb shows in-frame clones only, minus some. The table records around 550,000 clones, 90% to 96% of them present only once. This TCR derives from a woman aged 30 to 39 in good health. The chain recombines TRBV9 with TRBJ1-5; TRBD1 might be the D (5 bases). The material sequenced was naive CD4+ T cells sorted from blood. This sample's subset: CD45RA+ positively selected. CDR3: CASSARGSDQPQHF. CDR3 DNA sequence: TGTGCCAGCAGCGCCCGGGGCTCCGATCAGCCCCAGCATTTT.